The text below deals with one T cell receptor beta chain. Its antigen is undetermined. PCR was performed using 60 Vbeta and 13 Jbeta primers. Method: immunoSEQ multiplex PCR; TCRdb's copy keeps in-frame clones and lacks some. This sample's table has approximately 45,000 clones. Germline CDR1 and CDR2: SQVTM and ANQGSEA. The ends were cut back, 7 bases at V and 2 bases at J, with 22 bases in the middle. This CDR3 region has 16 residues. This sample was included in a study of cytomegalovirus exposure and HLA in healthy donors. Unrecorded immune exposures were likely, despite nominal health at sampling. Findings of the study overall: A list of more than 150 TCR beta chains associated with cytomegalovirus was given. It is likely that the observed cluster of highly shared sequence variants was a sequencing artifact.

This chain links TRBV29-1 with TRBJ2-3, with D possibly being TRBD2 (6 bases). Material: PBMCs. The receptor's source is a woman in her 40s in good health and CMV-seronegative. This CDR3 is CSGGGNGGTSTDTQYF. CDR3 DNA: TGCAGCGGTGGGGGGAACGGCGGTACATCCACAGATACGCAGTATTTT.